This passage covers 10 T cell receptor beta chains from one sample sequenced in a study of regulatory and conventional T cells in RAG deficiency. TCRdb keeps only in-frame clones here, not all; method: immunoSEQ multiplex PCR. Of tens of thousands of clones in the sample, 75% to 90% were seen once. This same sample was also part of a study on regulatory T cells. That study adds: The primer mix had 52 TRBV and 13 TRBJ primers.

The sequenced material came from CD8+ T cells sorted from blood. The receptors stem from a human donor in good health.

V gene TRBV2 combines with J gene TRBJ2-7; D tentatively reads TRBD1 or TRBD2 (5 bases each). With 3 bases removed from V and 2 bases from J, the gap between germline ends came to 14 bases. Germline V lookup: CDR1 SNHLY, CDR2 FYNNEI. This CDR3 region has 15 residues. Here the CDR3 DNA reads TGTGCCAGCAGTGAGGTTGAGGGGACCACCTACGAGCAGTACTTC. It is translated as CASSEVEGTTYEQYF. Using reference TRBV2 and TRBJ2-7 for the parts outside the CDR3, the full variable domain is EPEVTQTPSHQVTQMGQEVILRCVPISNHLYFYWYRQILGQKVEFLVSFYNNEISEKSEIFDDQFSVERPDGSNFTLKIRSTKLEDSAMYFCASSEVEGTTYEQYFGPGTRLTVT.

This clone was recorded a few times. The rearrangement uses TRBV9 and TRBJ2-1; no reliable D call. The CDR3 is 14 residues long. CDR1 is SGDLS, CDR2 YYNGEE, per germline. V dropped 4 bases and J dropped 5 bases, with 13 bases sitting between them. The CDR3 protein is CASSPFYSNNEQFF. The CDR3 coding sequence is TGTGCCAGCAGCCCCTTCTACTCGAACAATGAGCAGTTCTTC.

V and J are TRBV6-1 and TRBJ2-1; D remains unclear. Germline-derived CDR1 and CDR2 are MNHNS and SASEGT. The CDR3 consists of 13 residues. With 8 bases removed from V and 4 bases from J, the gap between germline ends came to 12 bases. The CDR3 DNA is TGTGCCAGCCGTCTAGGTGGATACAATGAGCAGTTCTTC. Translation: CASRLGGYNEQFF.

The rearrangement joins TRBV29-1 to TRBJ2-7, with D unclear. This CDR3 region has 11 residues. V was shortened by 3 bases and J by 7 bases, with 10 bases between the two germline ends. Germline V gene sequence: CDR1 SQVTM, CDR2 ANQGSEA. This chain's CDR3 is CSVDHGNEQYF. CDR3 sequence (DNA): TGCAGCGTTGACCATGGGAATGAGCAGTACTTC.

The rearrangement uses TRBV7-8 and TRBJ2-7, with 7 nucleotides matching TRBD1. With 4 bases clipped from V and 2 bases from J, the junction kept 5 bases outside the gene matches. The CDR3 is 14 residues long. CDR1 is SGHVS and CDR2 is FQNEAQ in the germline V gene. CDR3 sequence (DNA): TGTGCCAGCAGCTCGTCGGGACAGCCCTACGAGCAGTACTTC. This gives the protein CASSSSGQPYEQYF.

This clone was seen only a few times. CDR3: CASSFRQGADTGELFF. For the CDR3, the DNA is TGTGCCAGCAGCTTCCGACAGGGGGCGGACACCGGGGAGCTGTTTTTT. This rearrangement joins TRBV11-2 to TRBJ2-2; TRBD1 matches 10 bases. The germline gives CDR1 SGHAT, CDR2 FQNNGV. Unmatched junction bases numbered 4, after V lost 3 bases and J lost 3 bases. The CDR3 runs 16 residues.

The chain has TRBV12-5 and TRBJ1-1; the match to TRBD1 covers 8 bases. J was trimmed by 1 base and V by 4 bases; bases with no gene match: 2. CDR3 length equals 14 residues. Looked up from germline, CDR1 is LGHNT and CDR2 is FRNRAP. The CDR3: CASGSGTGNTEAFF. The CDR3 DNA reads TGTGCTAGTGGTTCCGGGACAGGGAACACTGAAGCTTTCTTT.

This clone was observed a single time. The J gene is TRBJ1-2, the V gene TRBV28; possibly TRBD1 for D (6 bases). V lost 6 bases, J lost 6 bases, and 20 bases lay in between. Germline CDR1 and CDR2: MDHEN and SYDVKM. The CDR3 is made up of 15 amino acids. The CDR3 loop reads CASSPPGGRGNGYTF. The CDR3 coding sequence is TGTGCCAGCAGCCCCCCCGGGGGGCGCGGTAATGGCTACACCTTC.

The J gene is TRBJ2-2, the V gene TRBV7-3; the match to TRBD2 covers 7 bases. The CDR3 has 16 amino acids. The ends lost 7 bases at V and 6 bases at J; junction bases unmatched: 14. CDR1 is SGHTA and CDR2 is FQGTGA in the germline V gene. CDR3 in amino acids: CASTPRGGVVAGELFF. The DNA for the CDR3 is TGTGCCAGCACCCCACGTGGGGGGGTCGTGGCCGGGGAGCTGTTTTTT.

This chain links TRBV11-2 with TRBJ1-6; the D gene is possibly TRBD1 (5 bases). V lost 5 bases, J lost 9 bases, and 17 bases lay in between. The CDR3 runs 15 residues. Germline V CDR1 and CDR2: SGHAT, FQNNGV. The DNA of the CDR3 is TGTGCCAGCAGCCCAAATTGGGGGGAGTCTTCACCCCTCCACTTT. Translating it yields CASSPNWGESSPLHF.